Listed here are 24 T cell receptor beta chains from one sample, sequenced in a study of control samples from healthy donors and cancer patients. Measured with immunoSEQ multiplex PCR; TCRdb has only the in-frame clones, and not every one. The data show about 170,000 clones, 91% seen once. Sequencing was done on a sample of blood. Receptor source: a woman in her twenties or thirties in good health.

The chain couples TRBV27 to TRBJ2-5; 11 positions match TRBD2. The CDR3 has 15 amino acids. Germline V gives CDR1 MNHEY, CDR2 SMNVEV (reference sequence). V shed 6 bases and J 4 bases; nucleotides not matched to a gene: 7. The CDR3: CASRYLAGGRETQYF. CDR3 bases: TGTGCCAGCAGATACTTAGCGGGAGGGAGAGAGACCCAGTACTTC.

The V call is TRBV19, the J call TRBJ1-5; 8 bases align to TRBD1. V shed 4 bases, J shed 1 base, and the junction held 3 bases outside the gene matches. Germline assignment: CDR1 LNHDA and CDR2 SQIVND (reference sequence). The CDR3 is made up of 15 amino acids. CDR3: CASSTTGGSNQPQHF. In nucleotides, the CDR3 is TGTGCCAGTAGTACTACAGGGGGAAGCAATCAGCCCCAGCATTTT.

This clone was detected only once. This sequence joins TRBV3-1 (or the pseudogene TRBV3-2) and TRBJ2-7, with a possible D match to TRBD1 (6 bases). Germline V gene sequence: CDR1 LGHDT, CDR2 YNNKEL (reference sequence). The CDR3 totals 13 residues. Trimming took 0 bases from V and 5 from J, leaving 8 bases between them. CDR3 protein: CASSQDRGHEQYF. The CDR3, as DNA: TGTGCCAGCAGCCAAGACAGGGGCCACGAGCAGTACTTC.

J is TRBJ2-7 and V is TRBV19, with TRBD1 identical over 10 bases. Losses at the gene ends were 5 bases for V and 6 bases for J; bases not matched to a gene: 7. This CDR3 contains 14 residues. The germline CDR1 and CDR2 sequences are LNHDA and SQIVND (reference sequence). CDR3 DNA sequence: TGTGCCAGTAGTCAGGGACAGGGGAGCGGCGAGCAGTACTTC. Residues: CASSQGQGSGEQYF.

The V call is TRBV6-2 or TRBV6-3, the J call TRBJ1-2; no reliable D call. The V and J ends lost 5 bases and 3 bases respectively, with 4 bases between them. Per germline, CDR1 MNHEY and CDR2 SVGEGT. CDR3 length equals 11 residues. CDR3 DNA: TGTGCCAGCAGTCCCCACTATGGCTACACCTTC. It codes for CASSPHYGYTF.

The chain uses TRBV5-1 and TRBJ2-2; TRBD1 matches at 8 bases. This CDR3 spans 16 amino acids. The germline V gene encodes CDR1 SGHRS and CDR2 YFSETQ. Trimming at V came to 0 bases and at J to 0 bases, leaving 1 base not matched to a gene. This CDR3 is CASSLGGQANTGELFF. The CDR3, as DNA: TGCGCCAGCAGCTTGGGGGGACAGGCGAACACCGGGGAGCTGTTTTTT.

This clone appeared a few times. As DNA, the CDR3 is TGTGCCAGCAGCGACCACAGGGGTGGCACTGAAGCTTTCTTT. Translation: CASSDHRGGTEAFF. The genes are TRBV7-9 and TRBJ1-1; 7 nucleotides align to TRBD1. J was trimmed by 4 bases and V by 5 bases; bases with no gene match: 7. Germline CDR1 is SEHNR and CDR2 is FQNEAQ (reference sequence). The CDR3 has 14 amino acids.

The chain has TRBV5-1 and TRBJ1-6; tentatively, D is TRBD1 (5 bases). The CDR3 is made up of 15 amino acids. V lost 0 bases, J lost 5 bases, and 9 bases lay in between. CDR1 and CDR2 (germline): SGHRS, YFSETQ. For the CDR3, the DNA is TGCGCCAGCAGCTTGGGGTTGGGGGATAATTCACCCCTCCACTTT. It encodes CASSLGLGDNSPLHF.

This clone was recorded only once. This chain joins TRBV11-2 and TRBJ2-5; 7 positions agree with TRBD2. CDR3 length equals 16 residues. Germline CDR1 is SGHAT and CDR2 is FQNNGV. V lost 6 bases to trimming and J lost 0 bases; unmatched junction nucleotides: 10. The CDR3 loop reads CASSWRGSGYQETQYF. Here the CDR3 DNA reads TGTGCCAGCAGTTGGAGGGGTAGCGGGTACCAAGAGACCCAGTACTTC.

Remarks on this clone: The sample carries other DNA sequences with the same CDR3. This chain uses TRBV5-1 with TRBJ2-3; D not certain. V was pared by 0 bases and J by 2 bases, with 10 bases between. CDR3 size: 15 residues. Germline V gene data show CDR1 as SGHRS and CDR2 as YFSETQ. For the CDR3, the DNA is TGCGCCAGCAGCTTGGGTGGCAGTTCCACAGATACGCAGTATTTT. As protein: CASSLGGSSTDTQYF.

The V gene is TRBV11-2, the J gene TRBJ2-1; a possible D gene is TRBD2 (7 bases). The CDR3 contains 16 residues. Germline V gene lookup returns CDR1 SGHAT and CDR2 FQNNGV. Trimming left V 0 bases short and J 4 bases short, with 13 bases between. CDR3 loop: CASSLDRGRGYNEQFF. The CDR3 DNA follows: TGTGCCAGCAGCTTAGATCGGGGGAGGGGGTACAATGAGCAGTTCTTC.

This chain joins TRBV18 and TRBJ2-5; 13 bases agree with TRBD2. V trimming: 1 base; J trimming: 5 bases; junction bases outside the gene matches: 13. The CDR3 has 19 residues. Looked up from germline, CDR1 is KGHSH and CDR2 is LQKENI. CDR3: CASSPQFTTSGRFEETQYF. The CDR3 nucleotides are TGTGCCAGCTCACCACAGTTCACGACTAGCGGGAGGTTTGAGGAGACCCAGTACTTC.

The chain combines TRBV18 with TRBJ1-5; D gene ambiguous. The germline CDR1 and CDR2 sequences are KGHSH and LQKENI. V dropped 6 bases and J dropped 4 bases, with 10 bases sitting between them. This CDR3 has 13 amino acids. This CDR3 reads CASSSDTNQPQHF. The CDR3 coding sequence is TGTGCCAGCTCGAGCGACACGAATCAGCCCCAGCATTTT.

The V and J genes are TRBV27 and TRBJ2-1; TRBD2 agrees at 11 bases. The CDR3 has 15 amino acids. Per germline, CDR1 MNHEY and CDR2 SMNVEV (reference sequence). V was pared by 5 bases and J by 6 bases, with 6 bases of the junction left unmatched. The CDR3 DNA sequence: TGTGCCAGCAGTGCCGTCACTAGCGGGAGCAATGAGCAGTTCTTC. This encodes CASSAVTSGSNEQFF.

J is TRBJ2-4 and V is TRBV27; tentatively, D is TRBD1 (7 bases). Trimming pared 6 bases from V and 0 bases from J, leaving 18 bases between. This CDR3 is built from 17 residues. CDR1 is MNHEY and CDR2 is SMNVEV in the germline V gene (reference sequence). The CDR3: CASSRQGGLQAKNIQYF. The DNA of the CDR3 is TGTGCCAGCAGCCGACAGGGAGGTTTGCAAGCCAAAAACATTCAGTACTTC.

The gene calls are TRBV15 and TRBJ1-2; D possibly corresponds to TRBD1 (5 bases). Germline V gene data show CDR1 as LNHNV and CDR2 as YYDKDF (reference sequence). Trimming shortened V by 1 base and J by 4 bases, and 7 bases separated the two germline ends. CDR3 length: 13 residues. As DNA, the CDR3 is TGTGCCACCAGCAGAGCGGGGGGCTATGGCTACACCTTC. Amino acids: CATSRAGGYGYTF.

The chain employs TRBV19 and TRBJ1-3; D not certain. The V gene lost 5 bases and the J gene lost 0 bases, with 11 bases spanning the gap. CDR1 LNHDA and CDR2 SQIVND come from the germline V gene (reference sequence). The CDR3 is 15 residues long. The CDR3 coding sequence is TGTGCCAGTAGTCCGGACCCTCGCTCTGGAAACACCATATATTTT. Protein product: CASSPDPRSGNTIYF.

This chain joins TRBV18 and TRBJ2-7, with TRBD2 identical over 12 bases. The CDR3 is 16 residues long. Per germline, CDR1 KGHSH and CDR2 LQKENI. J gave up 5 bases and V 3 bases, and 8 bases lay outside the gene matches. In nucleotides, the CDR3 is TGTGCCAGCTCACCGTCTAGCGGGGGGGTGAGGAACGAGCAGTACTTC. This encodes CASSPSSGGVRNEQYF.

The chain carries TRBV30 and TRBJ1-6; unclear D gene. V gave up 4 bases and J gave up 0 bases, with 10 bases separating them. Germline values: CDR1 GTSNPN, CDR2 SVGIG (reference sequence). This CDR3 is built from 15 residues. The CDR3 sequence is CAWKAESSYNSPLHF. The CDR3 DNA reads as TGTGCCTGGAAGGCAGAGAGCTCCTATAATTCACCCCTCCACTTT. Using reference TRBV30 and TRBJ1-6 for the parts outside the CDR3, the full variable domain is SQTIHQWPATLVQPVGSPLSLECTVEGTSNPNLYWYRQAAGRGLQLLFYSVGIGQISSEVPQNLSASRPQDRQFILSSKKLLLSDSGFYLCAWKAESSYNSPLHFGNGTRLTVT.

The V gene is TRBV12-3 or TRBV12-4, the J gene TRBJ1-2; D is undetermined. Between the trimmed V and J ends, which lost 2 bases and 4 bases, there was a span of 5 bases. CDR3 length equals 12 residues. The DNA for the CDR3 is TGTGCCAGCAGTTTAAGTCTCTATGGCTACACCTTC. Protein: CASSLSLYGYTF.

CDR3 residues: CASSQASNQPQHF. The CDR3 DNA reads as TGTGCCAGCAGCCAGGCTAGCAATCAGCCCCAGCATTTT. This rearrangement joins TRBV12-3 or TRBV12-4 to TRBJ1-5; no firm D call. CDR3 length equals 13 residues. Trimming took off 6 bases at V and 0 bases at J, with 6 bases between the two ends.

This clone was seen just once. The chain uses TRBV6-5 and TRBJ1-5; D unclear. Germline values: CDR1 MNHEY, CDR2 SVGAGI. CDR3 size: 15 residues. Trimming removed 6 bases from V and 0 bases from J, with 12 bases in between. The CDR3 sequence is CASRVDAYSNQPQHF. CDR3 DNA: TGTGCCAGCAGGGTGGACGCGTATAGCAATCAGCCCCAGCATTTT.

V is TRBV30 and J is TRBJ1-6, with 8 nucleotides matching TRBD1. This CDR3 comprises 14 residues. Germline-derived CDR1 and CDR2 are GTSNPN and SVGIG (reference sequence). The trim removed 4 bases at V and 8 bases at J, leaving 7 bases unmatched. CDR3 sequence (DNA): TGTGCCTGGACCCGGACAGGGCTTTATTCACCCCTCCACTTT. Protein product: CAWTRTGLYSPLHF.

The chain couples TRBV12-3 or TRBV12-4 to TRBJ2-7; D remains ambiguous. V lost 5 bases and J lost 3, with 5 bases in between. CDR3 size: 11 residues. CDR3 residues: CASSTYYEQYF. The CDR3 nucleotides are TGTGCCAGCAGTACATACTACGAGCAGTACTTC.